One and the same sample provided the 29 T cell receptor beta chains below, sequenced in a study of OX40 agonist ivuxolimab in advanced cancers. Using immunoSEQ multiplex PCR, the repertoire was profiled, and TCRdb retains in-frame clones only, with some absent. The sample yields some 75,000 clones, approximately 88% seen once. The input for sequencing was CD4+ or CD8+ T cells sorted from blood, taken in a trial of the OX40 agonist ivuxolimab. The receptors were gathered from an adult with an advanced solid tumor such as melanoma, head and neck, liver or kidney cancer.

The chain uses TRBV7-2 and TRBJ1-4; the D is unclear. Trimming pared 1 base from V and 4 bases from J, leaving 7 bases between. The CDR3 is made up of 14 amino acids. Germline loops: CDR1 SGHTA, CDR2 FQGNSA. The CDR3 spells CASSLEGSNEKLFF. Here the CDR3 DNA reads TGTGCCAGCAGCTTAGAGGGCAGTAATGAAAAACTGTTTTTT.

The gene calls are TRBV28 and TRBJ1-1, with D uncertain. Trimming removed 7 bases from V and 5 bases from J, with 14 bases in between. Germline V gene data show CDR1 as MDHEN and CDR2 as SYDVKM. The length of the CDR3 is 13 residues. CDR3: CASTARLRTEAFF. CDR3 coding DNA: TGTGCCAGCACCGCTCGTTTGAGAACTGAAGCTTTCTTT.

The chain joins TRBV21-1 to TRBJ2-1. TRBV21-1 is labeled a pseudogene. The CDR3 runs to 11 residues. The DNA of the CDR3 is TGTGCCAGCAGATTTGACAATGAGCAGTTCTTC. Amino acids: CASRFDNEQFF.

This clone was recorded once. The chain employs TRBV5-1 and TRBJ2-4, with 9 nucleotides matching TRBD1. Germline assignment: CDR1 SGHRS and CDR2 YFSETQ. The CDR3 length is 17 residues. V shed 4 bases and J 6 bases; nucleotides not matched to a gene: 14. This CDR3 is CASSLGTGTPWGNIQYF. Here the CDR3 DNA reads TGCGCCAGCAGCCTCGGGACAGGGACGCCTTGGGGAAACATTCAGTACTTC.

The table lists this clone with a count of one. CDR3 coding DNA: TGTGCCAGCAGCTTAGACTCTGGGACACCTTCCGGTGGCTACACCTTC. This gives the protein CASSLDSGTPSGGYTF. The rearrangement links TRBV7-2 to TRBJ1-2, with D perhaps TRBD1 (6 bases). The CDR3 is 16 amino acids. Trimming removed 1 base at V and 7 bases at J, with 19 bases between. Germline V gene sequence: CDR1 SGHTA, CDR2 FQGNSA.

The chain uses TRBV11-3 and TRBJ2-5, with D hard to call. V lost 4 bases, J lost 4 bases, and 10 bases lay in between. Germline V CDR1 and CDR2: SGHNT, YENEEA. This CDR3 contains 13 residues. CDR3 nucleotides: TGTGCCAGCAGCTATAAAGTGCGAGAGACCCAGTACTTC. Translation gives CASSYKVRETQYF.

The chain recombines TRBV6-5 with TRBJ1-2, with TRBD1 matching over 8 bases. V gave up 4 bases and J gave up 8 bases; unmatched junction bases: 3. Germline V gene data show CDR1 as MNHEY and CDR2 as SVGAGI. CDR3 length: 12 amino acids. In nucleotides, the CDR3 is TGTGCCAGCAGTTTGGACAGGGTAGGCTACACCTTC. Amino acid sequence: CASSLDRVGYTF.

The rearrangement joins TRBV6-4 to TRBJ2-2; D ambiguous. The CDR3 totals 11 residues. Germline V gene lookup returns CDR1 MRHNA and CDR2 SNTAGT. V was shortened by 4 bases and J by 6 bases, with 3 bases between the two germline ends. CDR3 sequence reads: CASSGSGELFF. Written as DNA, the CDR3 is TGTGCCAGCAGTGGATCCGGGGAGCTGTTTTTT.

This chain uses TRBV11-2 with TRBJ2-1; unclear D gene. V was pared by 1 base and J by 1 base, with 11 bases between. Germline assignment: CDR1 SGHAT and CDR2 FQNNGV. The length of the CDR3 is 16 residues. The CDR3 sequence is CASSLGGSTSYNEQFF. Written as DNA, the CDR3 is TGTGCCAGCAGCTTAGGGGGTAGCACGTCCTACAATGAGCAGTTCTTC. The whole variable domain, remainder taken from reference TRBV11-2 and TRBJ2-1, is EAGVAQSPRYKIIEKRQSVAFWCNPISGHATLYWYQQILGQGPKLLIQFQNNGVVDDSQLPKDRFSAERLKGVDSTLKIQPAKLEDSAVYLCASSLGGSTSYNEQFFGPGTRLTVL.

The DNA for the CDR3 is TGCGCCAGCAGCTTGGGGCCGGGACTGAACTACGAGCAGTACTTC. Residues: CASSLGPGLNYEQYF. The chain is built from TRBV5-1 and TRBJ2-7; TRBD2 might be the D (6 bases). Germline V CDR1 and CDR2: SGHRS, YFSETQ. Trimming left V 0 bases short and J 3 bases short, with 13 bases between. The CDR3 consists of 15 residues.

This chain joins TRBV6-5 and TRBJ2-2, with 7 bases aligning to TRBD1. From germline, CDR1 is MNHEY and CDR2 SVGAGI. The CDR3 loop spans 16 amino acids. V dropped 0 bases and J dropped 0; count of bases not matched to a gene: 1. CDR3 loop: CASSYSGQPNTGELFF. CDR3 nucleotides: TGTGCCAGCAGTTACTCGGGACAGCCGAACACCGGGGAGCTGTTTTTT.

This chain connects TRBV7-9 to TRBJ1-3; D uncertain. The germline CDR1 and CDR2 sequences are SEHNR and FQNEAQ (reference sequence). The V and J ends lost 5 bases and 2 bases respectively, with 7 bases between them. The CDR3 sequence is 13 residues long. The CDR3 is CASSPGPGNTIYF. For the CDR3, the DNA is TGTGCCAGCAGCCCCGGGCCTGGAAACACCATATATTTT.

Here the CDR3 DNA reads TGCAGTGCTCACGGTCCTCGGGAGCAGTACTTC. Translated: CSAHGPREQYF. The rearrangement links TRBV20-1 to TRBJ2-7, with D unclear. V lost 5 bases, J lost 7 bases, and 12 bases lay in between. Germline assignment: CDR1 DFQATT and CDR2 SNEGSKA (reference sequence). This CDR3 region has 11 residues.

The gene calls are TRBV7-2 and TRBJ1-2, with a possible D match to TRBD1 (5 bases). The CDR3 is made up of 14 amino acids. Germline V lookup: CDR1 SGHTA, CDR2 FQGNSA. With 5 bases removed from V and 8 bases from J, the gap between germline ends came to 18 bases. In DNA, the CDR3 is TGTGCCAGCAGCCCCGCCCAGGGATTGGGCGGCTACACCTTC. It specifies CASSPAQGLGGYTF. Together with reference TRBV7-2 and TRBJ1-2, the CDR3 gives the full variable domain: GAGVSQSPSNKVTEKGKDVELRCDPISGHTALYWYRQSLGQGLEFLIYFQGNSAPDKSGLPSDRFSAERTGGSVSTLTIQRTQQEDSAVYLCASSPAQGLGGYTFGSGTRLTVV.

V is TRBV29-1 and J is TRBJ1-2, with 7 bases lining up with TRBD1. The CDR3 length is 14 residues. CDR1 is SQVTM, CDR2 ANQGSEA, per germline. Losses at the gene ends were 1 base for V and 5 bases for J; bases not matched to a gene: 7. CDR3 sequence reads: CSVEAQGYRYGYTF. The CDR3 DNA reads TGCAGCGTTGAAGCACAGGGGTATAGGTATGGCTACACCTTC.

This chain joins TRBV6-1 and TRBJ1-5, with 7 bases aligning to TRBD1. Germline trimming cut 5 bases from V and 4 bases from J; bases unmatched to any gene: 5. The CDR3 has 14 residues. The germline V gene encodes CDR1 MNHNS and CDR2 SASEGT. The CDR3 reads CASSRLQGNQPQHF. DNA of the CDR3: TGTGCCAGCAGTCGCCTACAGGGGAATCAGCCCCAGCATTTT.

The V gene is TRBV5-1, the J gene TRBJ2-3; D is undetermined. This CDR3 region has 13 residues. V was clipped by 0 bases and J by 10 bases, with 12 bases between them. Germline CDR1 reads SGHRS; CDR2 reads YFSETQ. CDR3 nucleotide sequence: TGCGCCAGCAGCTTGGAACCAGGCCGAGCGCAGTATTTT. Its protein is CASSLEPGRAQYF.

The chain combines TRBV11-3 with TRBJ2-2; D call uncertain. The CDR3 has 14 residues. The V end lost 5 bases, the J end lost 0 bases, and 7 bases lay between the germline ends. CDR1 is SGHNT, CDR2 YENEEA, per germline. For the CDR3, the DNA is TGTGCCAGCAGCCTAAACCCGAACACCGGGGAGCTGTTTTTT. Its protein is CASSLNPNTGELFF.

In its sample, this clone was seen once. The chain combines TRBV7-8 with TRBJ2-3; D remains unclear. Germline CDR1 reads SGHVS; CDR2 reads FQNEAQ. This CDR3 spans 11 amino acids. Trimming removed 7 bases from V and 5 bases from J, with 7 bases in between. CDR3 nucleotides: TGTGCCAGCAAATACGGAGATACGCAGTATTTT. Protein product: CASKYGDTQYF.

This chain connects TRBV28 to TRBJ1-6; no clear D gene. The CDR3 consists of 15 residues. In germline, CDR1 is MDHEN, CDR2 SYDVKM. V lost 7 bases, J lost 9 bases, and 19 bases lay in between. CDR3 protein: CASTTGGSAFSPLHF. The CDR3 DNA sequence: TGTGCCAGCACCACGGGAGGGTCAGCTTTTTCACCCCTCCACTTT.

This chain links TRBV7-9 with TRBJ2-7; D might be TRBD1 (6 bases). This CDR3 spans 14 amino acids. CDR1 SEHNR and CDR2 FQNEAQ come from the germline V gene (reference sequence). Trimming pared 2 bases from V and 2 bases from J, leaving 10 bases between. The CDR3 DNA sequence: TGTGCCAGCAGCTTAAACAGGGTCCCCTACGAGCAGTACTTC. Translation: CASSLNRVPYEQYF.

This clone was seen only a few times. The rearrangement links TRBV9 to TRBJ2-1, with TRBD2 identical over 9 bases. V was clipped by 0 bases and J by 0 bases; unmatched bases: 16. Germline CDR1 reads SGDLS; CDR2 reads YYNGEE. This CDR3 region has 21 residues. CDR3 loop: CASSVAGGLALSGGSYNEQFF. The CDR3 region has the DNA TGTGCCAGCAGCGTAGCTGGGGGACTAGCTCTCTCGGGTGGCTCCTACAATGAGCAGTTCTTC.

The CDR3 DNA reads as TGTGCCAGCAGTGTCGTGGCAGGGTATGGCTACACCTTC. Protein sequence: CASSVVAGYGYTF. The chain carries TRBV25-1 and TRBJ1-2, with D perhaps TRBD1 (5 bases). Germline assignment: CDR1 MGHDK and CDR2 SYGVNS. The CDR3 covers 13 residues. The V end lost 4 bases, the J end lost 5 bases, and 11 bases lay between the germline ends.

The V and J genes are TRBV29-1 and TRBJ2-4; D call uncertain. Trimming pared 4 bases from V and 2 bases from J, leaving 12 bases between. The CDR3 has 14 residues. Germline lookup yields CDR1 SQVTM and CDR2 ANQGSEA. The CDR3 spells CSVVVPETKNIQYF. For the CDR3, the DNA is TGCAGCGTTGTGGTTCCGGAAACCAAAAACATTCAGTACTTC. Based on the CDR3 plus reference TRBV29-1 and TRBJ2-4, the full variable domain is SAVISQKPSRDICQRGTSLTIQCQVDSQVTMMFWYRQQPGQSLTLIATANQGSEATYESGFVIDKFPISRPNLTFSTLTVSNMSPEDSSIYLCSVVVPETKNIQYFGAGTRLSVL.

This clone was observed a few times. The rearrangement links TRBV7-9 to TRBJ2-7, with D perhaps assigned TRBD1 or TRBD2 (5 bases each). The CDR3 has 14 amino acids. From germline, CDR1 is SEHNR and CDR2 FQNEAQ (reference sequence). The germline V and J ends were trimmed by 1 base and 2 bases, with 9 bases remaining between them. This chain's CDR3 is CASSLGTGPYEQYF. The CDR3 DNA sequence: TGTGCCAGCAGCTTAGGGACGGGACCCTACGAGCAGTACTTC.

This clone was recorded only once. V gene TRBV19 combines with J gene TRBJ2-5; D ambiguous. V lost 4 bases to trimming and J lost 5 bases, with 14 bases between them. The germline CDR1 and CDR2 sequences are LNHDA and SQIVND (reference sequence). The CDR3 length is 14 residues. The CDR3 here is CASSTRRPAETQYF. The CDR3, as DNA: TGTGCCAGTAGTACCCGGCGTCCGGCGGAGACCCAGTACTTC. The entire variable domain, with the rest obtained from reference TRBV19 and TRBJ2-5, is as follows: DGGITQSPKYLFRKEGQNVTLSCEQNLNHDAMYWYRQDPGQGLRLIYYSQIVNDFQKGDIAEGYSVSREKKESFPLTVTSAQKNPTAFYLCASSTRRPAETQYFGPGTRLLVL.

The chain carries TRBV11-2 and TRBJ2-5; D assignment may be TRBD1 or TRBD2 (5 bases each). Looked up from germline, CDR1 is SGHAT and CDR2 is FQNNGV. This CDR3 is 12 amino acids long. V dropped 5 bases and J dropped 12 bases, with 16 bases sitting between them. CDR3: CASSAGPDKKYF. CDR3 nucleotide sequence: TGTGCCAGCAGCGCGGGCCCGGACAAGAAGTACTTC.

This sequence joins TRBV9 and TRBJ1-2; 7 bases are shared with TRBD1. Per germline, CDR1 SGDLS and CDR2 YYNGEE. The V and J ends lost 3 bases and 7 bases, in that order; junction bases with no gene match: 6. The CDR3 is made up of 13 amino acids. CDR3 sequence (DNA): TGTGCCAGCAGCGGAACAGGGGCGAGTGGCTACACCTTC. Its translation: CASSGTGASGYTF.

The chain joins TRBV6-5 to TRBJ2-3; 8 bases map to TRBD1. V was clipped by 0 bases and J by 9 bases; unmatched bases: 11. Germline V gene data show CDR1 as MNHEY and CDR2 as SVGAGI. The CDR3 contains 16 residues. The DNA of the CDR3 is TGTGCCAGCAGTTACTCGAAGGACAGGGCCGTTAGGACGCAGTATTTT. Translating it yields CASSYSKDRAVRTQYF.